The present TCR beta chain was sequenced within a study of cytomegalovirus exposure and HLA in healthy donors. Overall study findings and caveats: HLA-A and HLA-B allele assignments for most subjects were reportedly predicted accurately using TCR beta sequences.

A multiplex PCR was run with 60 Vbeta primers and 13 Jbeta primers. Original data processing: In a later analysis, the count reached approximately 80 million unique TCR beta chains, with approximately 10 million shared. Clones were read by immunoSEQ multiplex PCR, and TCRdb kept only the in-frame ones, dropping some. Clonal size and the V and J genes are those of that table, whereas D and trimming came from the DNA. There are under 300,000 clones in the sample; roughly four fifths occur only once, and about 2% lies in the top ten. The V end was cut by 1 base, the J end by 0 bases, with 8 bases between. In germline, CDR1 is SGHRS, CDR2 YFSETQ. This CDR3 region has 15 residues. This clone was picked up one time. The antigen is not known.

Sequencing input: PBMCs. The chain is built from TRBV5-1 and TRBJ1-3; no firm D call. The source is a woman aged 40 to 50 in good health and CMV-seropositive. CDR3 sequence reads: CASSLTENSGNTIYF. The DNA for the CDR3 is TGCGCCAGCAGCTTGACGGAGAACTCTGGAAACACCATATATTTT. The full variable domain, completed using reference TRBV5-1 and TRBJ1-3, is KAGVTQTPRYLIKTRGQQVTLSCSPISGHRSVSWYQQTPGQGLQFLFEYFSETQRNKGNFPGRFSGRQFSNSRSEMNVSTLELGDSALYLCASSLTENSGNTIYFGEGSWLTVV.